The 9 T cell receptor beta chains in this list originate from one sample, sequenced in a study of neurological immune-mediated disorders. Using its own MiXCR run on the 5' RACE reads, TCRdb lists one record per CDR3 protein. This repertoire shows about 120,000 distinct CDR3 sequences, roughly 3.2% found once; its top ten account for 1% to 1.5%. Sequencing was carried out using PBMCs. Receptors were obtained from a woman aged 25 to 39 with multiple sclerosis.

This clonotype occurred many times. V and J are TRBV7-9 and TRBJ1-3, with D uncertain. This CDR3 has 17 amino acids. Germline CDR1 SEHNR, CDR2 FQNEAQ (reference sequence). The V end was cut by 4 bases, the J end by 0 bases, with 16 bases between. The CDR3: CASSSRADFYSGNTIYF. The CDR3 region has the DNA TGTGCCAGCAGCTCGAGAGCGGACTTCTACTCTGGAAACACCATATATTTT.

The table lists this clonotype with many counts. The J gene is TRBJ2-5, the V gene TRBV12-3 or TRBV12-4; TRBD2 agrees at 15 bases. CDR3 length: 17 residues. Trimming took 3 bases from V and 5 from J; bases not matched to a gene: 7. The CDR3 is CASSFRTSGGAGETQYF. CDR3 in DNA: TGTGCCAGCAGTTTCCGGACTAGCGGGGGGGCCGGGGAGACCCAGTACTTC.

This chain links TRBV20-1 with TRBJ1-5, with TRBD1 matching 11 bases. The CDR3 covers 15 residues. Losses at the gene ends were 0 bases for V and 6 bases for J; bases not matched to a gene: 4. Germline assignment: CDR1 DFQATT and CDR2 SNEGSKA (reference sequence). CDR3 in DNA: TGCAGTGCTAGAGACCGGGACAGGGGGATTCAGCCCCAGCATTTT. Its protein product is CSARDRDRGIQPQHF.

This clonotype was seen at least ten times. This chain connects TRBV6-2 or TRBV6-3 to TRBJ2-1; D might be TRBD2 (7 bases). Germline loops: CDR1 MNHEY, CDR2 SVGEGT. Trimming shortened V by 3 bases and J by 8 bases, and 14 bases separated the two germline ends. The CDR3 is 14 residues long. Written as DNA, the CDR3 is TGTGCCAGCAGTTATAGCCGGGGGGCCTATGAGCAGTTCTTC. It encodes CASSYSRGAYEQFF.

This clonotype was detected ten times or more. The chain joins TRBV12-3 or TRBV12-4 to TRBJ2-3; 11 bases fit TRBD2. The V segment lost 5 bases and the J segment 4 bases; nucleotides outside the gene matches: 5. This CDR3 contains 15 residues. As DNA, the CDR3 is TGTGCCAGCAGTCCCGGGACTAGCGGCGCAGATACGCAGTATTTT. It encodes CASSPGTSGADTQYF.

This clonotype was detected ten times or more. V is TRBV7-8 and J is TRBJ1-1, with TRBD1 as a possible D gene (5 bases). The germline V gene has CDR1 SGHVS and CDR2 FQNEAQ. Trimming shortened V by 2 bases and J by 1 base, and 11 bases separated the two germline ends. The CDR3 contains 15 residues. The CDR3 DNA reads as TGTGCCAGCAGCTTAAGGAGGGGTTCGAACACTGAAGCTTTCTTT. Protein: CASSLRRGSNTEAFF.

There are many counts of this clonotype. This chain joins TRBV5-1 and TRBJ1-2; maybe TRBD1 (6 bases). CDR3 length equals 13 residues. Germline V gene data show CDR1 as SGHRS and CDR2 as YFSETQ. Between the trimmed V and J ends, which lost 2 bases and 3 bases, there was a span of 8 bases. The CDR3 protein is CASSFNRDYGYTF. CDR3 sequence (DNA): TGCGCCAGCAGCTTCAACAGGGACTATGGCTACACCTTC.

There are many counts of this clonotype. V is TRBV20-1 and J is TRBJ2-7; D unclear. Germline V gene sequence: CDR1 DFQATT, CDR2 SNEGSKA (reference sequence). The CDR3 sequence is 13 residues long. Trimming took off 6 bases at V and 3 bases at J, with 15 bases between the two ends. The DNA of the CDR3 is TGCAGTGCCCCACGGATGGGCGACTACGAGCAGTACTTC. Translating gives CSAPRMGDYEQYF.

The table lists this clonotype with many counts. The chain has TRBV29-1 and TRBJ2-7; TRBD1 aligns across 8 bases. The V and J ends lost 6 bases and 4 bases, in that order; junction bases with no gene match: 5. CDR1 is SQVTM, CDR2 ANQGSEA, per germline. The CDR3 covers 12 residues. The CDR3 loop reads CSVETGDYEQYF. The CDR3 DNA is TGCAGCGTGGAGACAGGGGATTACGAGCAGTACTTC.